One and the same sample provided the 16 T cell receptor beta chains below, sequenced in a study of blood T cells in healthy people across ages. Next came a second PCR, run for about 7 to 12 cycles, which used a sample-barcoded 5' primer along with a J-beta primer mix. MiXCR, run by TCRdb on the 5' RACE reads, gives a single entry per CDR3 protein. Of roughly 800,000 distinct CDR3 sequences in the sample, roughly 64% were seen once. The sequencing input was blood. The receptors shown here come from a man aged 25-45 years in good health.

This rearrangement joins TRBV12-3 or TRBV12-4 to TRBJ1-1; D uncertain. The CDR3 runs to 14 residues. Trimming pared 6 bases from V and 6 bases from J, leaving 17 bases between. The CDR3 spells CASSFSSRPAEAFF. In DNA, the CDR3 is TGTGCCAGCAGCTTCTCGAGCCGACCTGCTGAAGCTTTCTTT.

The chain couples TRBV6-1 to TRBJ1-4, with TRBD1 matching over 8 bases. Germline V gene lookup returns CDR1 MNHNS and CDR2 SASEGT. The CDR3 is made up of 16 amino acids. Unmatched junction bases numbered 5, after V lost 5 bases and J lost 0 bases. The CDR3 nucleotides are TGTGCCAGCAGTCAAGACAGGGGTGCAACTAATGAAAAACTGTTTTTT. As protein: CASSQDRGATNEKLFF.

V usage is TRBV6-5 and J usage is TRBJ1-4; D might be TRBD1 (5 bases). The germline V gene encodes CDR1 MNHEY and CDR2 SVGAGI. CDR3 size: 14 residues. Trimming took 5 bases from V and 7 from J, leaving 14 bases between them. CDR3 sequence (DNA): TGTGCCAGCAGTCCAGGGACCGGAGGTGAAAAACTGTTTTTT. This encodes CASSPGTGGEKLFF.

This rearrangement joins TRBV7-2 to TRBJ2-3; 8 bases fit TRBD2. V shed 9 bases and J 0 bases; nucleotides not matched to a gene: 5. The CDR3 runs 14 residues. The V gene's germline CDR1 is SGHTA and CDR2 FQGNSA. DNA of the CDR3: TGTGCCAGTACAGCTAGCGGGAGCACAGATACGCAGTATTTT. Its translation: CASTASGSTDTQYF.

The rearrangement uses TRBV30 and TRBJ2-2; D remains ambiguous. From germline, CDR1 is GTSNPN and CDR2 SVGIG (reference sequence). The CDR3 sequence is 11 residues long. Trimming stripped 4 bases from V and 9 bases from J, with 9 bases between. CDR3 DNA sequence: TGTGCCTGGACAACTACCCGGGAGCTGTTTTTT. It codes for CAWTTTRELFF.

The CDR3 DNA reads as TGTGCCACCAGCAGAGACAGAAACAATGAGCAGTTCTTC. Protein: CATSRDRNNEQFF. This chain connects TRBV15 to TRBJ2-1; D not resolved. Between the trimmed V and J ends, which lost 0 bases and 5 bases, there was a span of 5 bases. The germline CDR1 and CDR2 sequences are LNHNV and YYDKDF (reference sequence). The CDR3 has 13 residues.

V usage is TRBV30 and J usage is TRBJ2-7, with TRBD1 matching over 12 bases. The CDR3 length is 15 residues. V shed 4 bases, J shed 3 bases, and the junction held 7 bases outside the gene matches. CDR1 and CDR2 from the germline V gene are GTSNPN and SVGIG (reference sequence). The chain's CDR3 is CAWKIGTGGSYEQYF. For the CDR3, the DNA is TGTGCCTGGAAGATAGGGACAGGGGGCAGCTACGAGCAGTACTTC.

The chain has TRBV7-8 and TRBJ2-1; TRBD1 or TRBD2 may be the D gene (5 bases each). The CDR3 loop spans 18 amino acids. The germline V gene has CDR1 SGHVS and CDR2 FQNEAQ. Between the trimmed V and J ends, which lost 5 bases and 6 bases, there was a span of 26 bases. The CDR3 reads CASSLMGAGTKKINEQFF. The DNA for the CDR3 is TGTGCCAGCAGCCTCATGGGAGCCGGGACCAAAAAAATCAATGAGCAGTTCTTC.

This clonotype appeared a few times. The chain couples TRBV5-1 to TRBJ2-3; no clear D gene. Trimming left V 4 bases short and J 4 bases short, with 13 bases between. The CDR3 loop spans 14 amino acids. In germline, CDR1 is SGHRS, CDR2 YFSETQ. Here the CDR3 DNA reads TGCGCCAGCAGCCCACCGCGCGCCGCAGATACGCAGTATTTT. This codes for CASSPPRAADTQYF.

There are a few counts of this clonotype. The chain uses TRBV5-1 and TRBJ2-7, with no clear D. Trimming took 4 bases from V and 3 from J, leaving 8 bases between them. Germline loops: CDR1 SGHRS, CDR2 YFSETQ. This CDR3 has 12 residues. CDR3: CASSVDNYEQYF. DNA of the CDR3: TGCGCCAGCAGCGTCGACAACTACGAGCAGTACTTC.

This clonotype was recorded a few times. The rearrangement uses TRBV10-3 and TRBJ2-7, with unresolved D. The end of the DNA aligns better with TRBJ2-5, so the J call may be wrong. Germline loops: CDR1 ENHRY, CDR2 SYGVKD. CDR3 length: 13 amino acids. CDR3 amino acids: CAISELVGETQYF. The CDR3 DNA reads as TGTGCCATCAGTGAGCTAGTGGGGGAGACCCAGTACTTC.

The chain carries TRBV3-1 and TRBJ2-1; 7 nucleotides line up with TRBD2. With 1 base clipped from V and 5 bases from J, the junction kept 2 bases outside the gene matches. CDR3 length: 14 residues. CDR1 is LGHDT and CDR2 is YNNKEL in the germline V gene (reference sequence). In DNA, the CDR3 is TGTGCCAGCAGCCAAGTTGCGGGGGACAATGAGCAGTTCTTC. Its translation: CASSQVAGDNEQFF.

The rearrangement joins TRBV12-3 or TRBV12-4 to TRBJ1-2; no definite D call. The CDR3 totals 14 residues. The ends were cut back, 5 bases at V and 5 bases at J, with 15 bases in the middle. The CDR3 region is CASSVNRLGYGYTF. CDR3 in DNA: TGTGCCAGCAGTGTAAACCGTTTGGGGTATGGCTACACCTTC.

The chain is built from TRBV7-2 and TRBJ2-5; 8 bases line up with TRBD2. The CDR3 sequence is 16 residues long. V shed 3 bases, J shed 2 bases, and the junction held 8 bases outside the gene matches. CDR1 SGHTA and CDR2 FQGNSA come from the germline V gene. The CDR3 is CASSLQAGGGQETQYF. The CDR3 DNA reads as TGTGCCAGCAGCTTGCAGGCGGGAGGAGGTCAAGAGACCCAGTACTTC.

This clonotype was observed a few times. The chain has TRBV28 and TRBJ2-5; unclear D gene. This CDR3 spans 12 amino acids. V was trimmed by 5 bases and J by 2 bases, leaving 6 bases between them. CDR1 is MDHEN, CDR2 SYDVKM, per germline. The CDR3 loop reads CASSTVQETQYF. The CDR3 DNA sequence: TGTGCCAGCAGTACTGTACAAGAGACCCAGTACTTC.

This sequence joins TRBV6-5 and TRBJ2-7, with TRBD1 identical over 8 bases. The CDR3 totals 13 residues. Per germline, CDR1 MNHEY and CDR2 SVGAGI. The trim removed 8 bases at V and 4 bases at J, leaving 7 bases unmatched. CDR3 coding DNA: TGTGCCAGCCTCCGGACAGGGACATACGAGCAGTACTTC. Amino acid sequence: CASLRTGTYEQYF.